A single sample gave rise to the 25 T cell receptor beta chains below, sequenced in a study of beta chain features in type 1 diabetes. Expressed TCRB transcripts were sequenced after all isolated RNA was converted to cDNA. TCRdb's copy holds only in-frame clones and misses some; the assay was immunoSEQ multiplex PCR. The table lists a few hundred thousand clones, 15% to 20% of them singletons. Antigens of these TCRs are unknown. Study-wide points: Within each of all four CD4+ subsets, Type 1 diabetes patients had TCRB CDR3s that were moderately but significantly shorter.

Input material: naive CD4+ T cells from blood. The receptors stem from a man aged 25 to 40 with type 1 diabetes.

The CDR3 bases are TGTGCCAGCAGCGTCAGCGGCAGTTTTTACAATGAGCAGTTCTTC. This encodes CASSVSGSFYNEQFF. The chain joins TRBV7-2 to TRBJ2-1; possible D gene TRBD2, 5 bases. V was trimmed by 5 bases and J by 4 bases, leaving 15 bases between them. CDR1 and CDR2 (germline): SGHTA, FQGNSA. The CDR3 runs to 15 residues.

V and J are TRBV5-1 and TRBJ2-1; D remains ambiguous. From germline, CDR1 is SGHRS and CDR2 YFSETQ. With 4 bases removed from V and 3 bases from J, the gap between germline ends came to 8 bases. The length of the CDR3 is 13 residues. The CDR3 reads CASSGDRYNEQFF. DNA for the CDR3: TGCGCCAGCAGCGGAGATCGCTACAATGAGCAGTTCTTC.

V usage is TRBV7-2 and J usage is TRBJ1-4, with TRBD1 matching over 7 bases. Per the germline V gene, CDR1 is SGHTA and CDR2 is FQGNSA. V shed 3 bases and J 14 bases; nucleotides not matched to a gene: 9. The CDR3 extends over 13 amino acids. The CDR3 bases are TGTACCAGCAGCTTGGATCAGACAGGGATCCTGTTTTTT. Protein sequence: CTSSLDQTGILFF.

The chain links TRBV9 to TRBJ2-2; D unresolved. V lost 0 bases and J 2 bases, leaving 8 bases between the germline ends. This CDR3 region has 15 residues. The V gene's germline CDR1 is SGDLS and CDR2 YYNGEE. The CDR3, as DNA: TGTGCCAGCAGCGTAGGAGGTCTTAACACCGGGGAGCTGTTTTTT. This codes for CASSVGGLNTGELFF.

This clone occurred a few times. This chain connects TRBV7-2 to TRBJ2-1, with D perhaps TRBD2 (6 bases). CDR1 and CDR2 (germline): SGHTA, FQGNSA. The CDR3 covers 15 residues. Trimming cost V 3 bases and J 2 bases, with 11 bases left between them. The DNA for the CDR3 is TGTGCCAGCAGCTTGGGGGACTCCCCCTACAATGAGCAGTTCTTC. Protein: CASSLGDSPYNEQFF.

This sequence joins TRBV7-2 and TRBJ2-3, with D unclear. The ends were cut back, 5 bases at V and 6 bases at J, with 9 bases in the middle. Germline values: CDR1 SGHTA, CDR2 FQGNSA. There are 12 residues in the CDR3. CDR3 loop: CASSPSSDTQYF. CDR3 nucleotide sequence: TGTGCCAGCAGCCCATCCTCTGATACGCAGTATTTT.

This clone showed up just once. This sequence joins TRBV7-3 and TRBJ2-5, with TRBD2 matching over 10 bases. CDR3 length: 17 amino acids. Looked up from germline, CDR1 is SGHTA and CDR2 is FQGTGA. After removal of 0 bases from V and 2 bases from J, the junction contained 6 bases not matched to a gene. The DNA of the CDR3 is TGTGCCAGCAGCTTAACGTTGGTAGCGGGGGGTCAAGAGACCCAGTACTTC. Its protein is CASSLTLVAGGQETQYF. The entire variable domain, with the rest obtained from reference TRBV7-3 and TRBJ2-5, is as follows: GAGVSQTPSNKVTEKGKYVELRCDPISGHTALYWYRQSLGQGPEFLIYFQGTGAADDSGLPNDRFFAVRPEGSVSTLKIQRTERGDSAVYLCASSLTLVAGGQETQYFGPGTRLLVL.

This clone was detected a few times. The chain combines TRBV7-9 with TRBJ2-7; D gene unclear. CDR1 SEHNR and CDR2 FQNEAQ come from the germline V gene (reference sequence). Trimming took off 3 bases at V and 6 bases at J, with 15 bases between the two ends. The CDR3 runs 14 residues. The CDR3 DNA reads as TGTGCCAGCAGCTTGCCAGGACCCCCAGGCGAGCAGTACTTC. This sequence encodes CASSLPGPPGEQYF.

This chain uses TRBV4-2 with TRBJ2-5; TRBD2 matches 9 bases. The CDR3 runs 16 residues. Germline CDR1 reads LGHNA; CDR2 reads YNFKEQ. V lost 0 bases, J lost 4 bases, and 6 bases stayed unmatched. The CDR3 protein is CASSQDGAGLAETQYF. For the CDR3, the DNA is TGTGCCAGCAGCCAAGATGGGGCGGGACTAGCAGAGACCCAGTACTTC.

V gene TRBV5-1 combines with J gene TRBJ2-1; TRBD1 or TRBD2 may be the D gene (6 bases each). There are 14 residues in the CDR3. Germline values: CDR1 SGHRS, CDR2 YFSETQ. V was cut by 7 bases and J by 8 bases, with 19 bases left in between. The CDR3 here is CASQAGHGADEQFF. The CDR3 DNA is TGCGCCAGCCAGGCGGGACATGGTGCGGATGAGCAGTTCTTC.

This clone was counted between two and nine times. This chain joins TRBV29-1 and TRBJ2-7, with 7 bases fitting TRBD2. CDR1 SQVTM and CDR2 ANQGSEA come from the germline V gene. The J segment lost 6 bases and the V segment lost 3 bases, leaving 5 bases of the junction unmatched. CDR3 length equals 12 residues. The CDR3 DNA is TGCAGCGTTGAGGAGCGGGAAGCCGAGCAGTACTTC. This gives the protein CSVEEREAEQYF.

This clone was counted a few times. The CDR3 region is CASSEGLAGDEQYF. For the CDR3, the DNA is TGTGCCAGCAGTGAAGGACTAGCGGGAGACGAGCAGTACTTC. The chain is built from TRBV25-1 and TRBJ2-7; TRBD2 matches 13 bases. Losses at the gene ends were 2 bases for V and 5 bases for J; bases not matched to a gene: 0. Germline loops: CDR1 MGHDK, CDR2 SYGVNS. The CDR3 totals 14 residues.

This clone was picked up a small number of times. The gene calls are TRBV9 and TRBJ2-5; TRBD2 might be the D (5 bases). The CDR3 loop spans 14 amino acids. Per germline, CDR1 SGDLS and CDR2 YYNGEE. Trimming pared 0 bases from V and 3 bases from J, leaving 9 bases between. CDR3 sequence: CASSVAAAEETQYF. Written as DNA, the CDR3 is TGTGCCAGCAGCGTAGCGGCAGCGGAAGAGACCCAGTACTTC.

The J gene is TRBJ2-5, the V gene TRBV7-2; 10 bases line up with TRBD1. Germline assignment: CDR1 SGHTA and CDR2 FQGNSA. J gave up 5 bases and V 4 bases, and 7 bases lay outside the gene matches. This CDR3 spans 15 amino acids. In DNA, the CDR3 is TGTGCCAGCAGCTCCCGACAGGGGGCGGGGGAGACCCAGTACTTC. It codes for CASSSRQGAGETQYF. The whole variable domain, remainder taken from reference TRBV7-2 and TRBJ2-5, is GAGVSQSPSNKVTEKGKDVELRCDPISGHTALYWYRQSLGQGLEFLIYFQGNSAPDKSGLPSDRFSAERTGGSVSTLTIQRTQQEDSAVYLCASSSRQGAGETQYFGPGTRLLVL.

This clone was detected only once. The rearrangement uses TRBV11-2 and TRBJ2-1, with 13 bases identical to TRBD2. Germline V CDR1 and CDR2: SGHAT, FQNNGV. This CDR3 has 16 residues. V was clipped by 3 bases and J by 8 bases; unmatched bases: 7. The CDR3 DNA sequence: TGTGCCAGCAGCTTTAGAACTAGCGGGAGGGCGGATGAGCAGTTCTTC. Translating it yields CASSFRTSGRADEQFF.

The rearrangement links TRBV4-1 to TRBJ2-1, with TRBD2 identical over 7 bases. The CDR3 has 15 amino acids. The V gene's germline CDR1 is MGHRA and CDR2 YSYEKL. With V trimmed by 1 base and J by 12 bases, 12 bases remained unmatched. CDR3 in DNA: TGCGCCAGCAGCCAAGTCGAAGCGGGACGGCGGGGGCAGTTCTTC. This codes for CASSQVEAGRRGQFF.

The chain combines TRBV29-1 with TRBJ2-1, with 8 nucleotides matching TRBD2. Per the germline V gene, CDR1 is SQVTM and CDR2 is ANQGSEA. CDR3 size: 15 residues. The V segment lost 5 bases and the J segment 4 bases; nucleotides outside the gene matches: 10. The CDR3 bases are TGCAGCGTTCTCTGGGCGGGAGGCAATTACAATGAGCAGTTCTTC. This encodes CSVLWAGGNYNEQFF.

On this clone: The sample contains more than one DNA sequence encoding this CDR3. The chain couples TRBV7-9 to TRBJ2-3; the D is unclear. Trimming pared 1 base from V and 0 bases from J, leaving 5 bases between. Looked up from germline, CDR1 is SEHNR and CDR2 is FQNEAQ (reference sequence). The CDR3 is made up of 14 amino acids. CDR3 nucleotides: TGTGCCAGCAGCTTAGGCAGAAGCACAGATACGCAGTATTTT. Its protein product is CASSLGRSTDTQYF.

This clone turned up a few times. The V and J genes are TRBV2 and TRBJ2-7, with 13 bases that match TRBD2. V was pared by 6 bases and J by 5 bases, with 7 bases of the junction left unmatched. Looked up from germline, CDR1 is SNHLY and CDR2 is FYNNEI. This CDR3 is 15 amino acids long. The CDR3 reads CASRAGTSGTNEQYF. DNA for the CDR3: TGTGCCAGCAGGGCCGGGACTAGCGGGACGAACGAGCAGTACTTC.

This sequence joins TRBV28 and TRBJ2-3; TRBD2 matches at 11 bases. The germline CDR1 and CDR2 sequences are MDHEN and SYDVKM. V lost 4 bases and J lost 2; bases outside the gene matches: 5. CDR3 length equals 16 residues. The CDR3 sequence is CASSSPTSGDTDTQYF. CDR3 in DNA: TGTGCCAGCAGTTCGCCGACTAGCGGGGACACAGATACGCAGTATTTT.

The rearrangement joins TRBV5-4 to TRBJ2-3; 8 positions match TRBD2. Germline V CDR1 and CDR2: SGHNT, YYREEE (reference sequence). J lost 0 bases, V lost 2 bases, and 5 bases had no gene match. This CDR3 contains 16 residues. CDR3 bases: TGTGCCAGCAGCTTCGTATTAGCGGGAAGCACAGATACGCAGTATTTT. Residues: CASSFVLAGSTDTQYF.

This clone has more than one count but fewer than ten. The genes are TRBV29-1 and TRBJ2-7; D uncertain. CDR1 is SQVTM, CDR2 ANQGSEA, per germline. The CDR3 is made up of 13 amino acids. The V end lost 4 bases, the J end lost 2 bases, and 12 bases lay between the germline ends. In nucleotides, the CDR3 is TGCAGCGTTGCCGGCAGATTAACCTACGAGCAGTACTTC. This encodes CSVAGRLTYEQYF.

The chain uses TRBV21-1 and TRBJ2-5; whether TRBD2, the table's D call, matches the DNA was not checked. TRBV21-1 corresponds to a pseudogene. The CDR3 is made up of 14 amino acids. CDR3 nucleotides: TGTGCCAGCACCGCCGAGCGGGGGCAAGAGACCCAGTACTTC. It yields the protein CASTAERGQETQYF.

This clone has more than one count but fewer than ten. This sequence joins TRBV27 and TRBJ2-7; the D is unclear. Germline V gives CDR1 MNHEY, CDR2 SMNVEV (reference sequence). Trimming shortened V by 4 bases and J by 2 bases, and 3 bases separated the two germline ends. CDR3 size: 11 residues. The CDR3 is CASSSTYEQYF. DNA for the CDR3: TGTGCCAGCAGTTCCACCTACGAGCAGTACTTC.

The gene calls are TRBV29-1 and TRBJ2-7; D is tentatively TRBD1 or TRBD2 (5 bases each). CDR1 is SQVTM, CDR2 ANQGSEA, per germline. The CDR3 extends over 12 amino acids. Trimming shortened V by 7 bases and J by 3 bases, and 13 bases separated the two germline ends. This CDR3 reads CSGGWDGYEQYF. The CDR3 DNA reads TGCAGCGGCGGGTGGGACGGCTACGAGCAGTACTTC.